The rows below give T cell receptor beta chains drawn from one sample of a study of blood T cell repertoires in COVID-19. Sequenced by immunoSEQ multiplex PCR; TCRdb stores in-frame clones only, minus some. The table lists 200,000 to 250,000 clones, 89% of them singletons. Sequences were obtained from peripheral blood. The receptors were sampled from a middle-aged woman with acute or convalescent COVID-19. Each CDR3 is given with its conserved first and last residue. Each record gives: V gene, CDR3 protein.

v_gene: TRBV5-3
CDR3aa: CARSLGLAVETQYF

v_gene: TRBV5-1
CDR3aa: CASSTGTFLGYGYTF

v_gene: TRBV2
CDR3aa: CASSEGGTSSYNSPLHF

v_gene: TRBV6-5
CDR3aa: CASSLTISSGNTIYF

v_gene: TRBV4-2
CDR3aa: CASSHSGWVDRDGIYTGELFF

v_gene: TRBV4-1
CDR3aa: CAIMTQGGEQFF

v_gene: TRBV7-3
CDR3aa: CASSLGLAGEETQYF

v_gene: TRBV6-5
CDR3aa: CASSLSRGNTEAFF

v_gene: TRBV4-1
CDR3aa: CASSQLDRGGEEKLFF

v_gene: TRBV18
CDR3aa: CASSNAGQNTEAFF

v_gene: TRBV19
CDR3aa: CASSIHLAGGPDTQYF

v_gene: TRBV5-6
CDR3aa: CASSTPANYGYTF